A single sample gave rise to the 28 T cell receptor beta chains below, sequenced in a study of blood T cell repertoires in COVID-19. Sequenced by immunoSEQ multiplex PCR; TCRdb stores in-frame clones only, minus some. The sample holds roughly 56,000 clones, more than 80% seen once. Sequencing was done on a sample of peripheral blood. The receptors derive from a human donor in a cohort sampled during active COVID-19.

The chain joins TRBV4-1 to TRBJ2-2; 7 bases map to TRBD2. With 4 bases clipped from V and 5 bases from J, the junction kept 10 bases outside the gene matches. CDR1 and CDR2 from the germline V gene are MGHRA and YSYEKL. The CDR3 spans 16 residues. This CDR3 is CASSPGRQGFTGELFF. CDR3 nucleotides: TGCGCCAGCAGCCCCGGGAGGCAGGGCTTTACCGGGGAGCTGTTTTTT.

A few counts support this clone. The J gene is TRBJ2-7, the V gene TRBV4-2; TRBD2 aligns across 10 bases. The junction had 9 bases not matched to a gene; V was cut back by 1 base and J by 3 bases. Looked up from germline, CDR1 is LGHNA and CDR2 is YNFKEQ. The CDR3 sequence is 17 residues long. This chain's CDR3 is CASSQAPVAGGRYEQYF. CDR3 in DNA: TGTGCCAGCAGCCAAGCCCCGGTAGCGGGGGGCCGCTACGAGCAGTACTTC.

The rearrangement joins TRBV7-2 to TRBJ1-1; D uncertain. The CDR3 runs 17 residues. With 0 bases removed from V and 4 bases from J, the gap between germline ends came to 18 bases. CDR1 and CDR2 from the germline V gene are SGHTA and FQGNSA. CDR3 sequence: CASSLASGGISGTEAFF. The CDR3 nucleotides are TGTGCCAGCAGCTTAGCGTCGGGAGGGATTTCGGGCACTGAAGCTTTCTTT.

This clone was seen just once. The J gene is TRBJ1-1, the V gene TRBV6-6, with TRBD1 as a possible D gene (5 bases). The CDR3 extends over 12 amino acids. The V gene's germline CDR1 is MNHNY and CDR2 SVGAGI (reference sequence). Trimming took 10 bases from V and 4 from J, leaving 13 bases between them. The CDR3 region has the DNA TGTGCCACCATAAACCAGGGCACTGAAGCTTTCTTT. It specifies CATINQGTEAFF.

J is TRBJ1-3 and V is TRBV6-6, with D possibly matching TRBD1 (5 bases). The CDR3 contains 16 residues. Germline loops: CDR1 MNHNY, CDR2 SVGAGI (reference sequence). V was pared by 6 bases and J by 0 bases, with 15 bases between. DNA for the CDR3: TGTGCCAGCAGCAAGCTGACAGCTCCCTCTGGAAACACCATATATTTT. This codes for CASSKLTAPSGNTIYF.

The CDR3 protein is CASSLKGQGSGNTIYF. In DNA form, the CDR3 reads TGCGCCAGCAGCTTGAAGGGACAGGGGTCTGGAAACACCATATATTTT. This chain connects TRBV5-1 to TRBJ1-3; 10 bases fit TRBD1. The CDR3 is made up of 16 amino acids. J gave up 1 base and V 1 base, and 2 bases lay outside the gene matches. Germline CDR1 reads SGHRS; CDR2 reads YFSETQ.

The CDR3 coding sequence is TGCGCCAGCAGCCAAGGCGCTACCCAAAGAGAAAAACTGTTTTTT. Its protein is CASSQGATQREKLFF. The genes are TRBV4-3 and TRBJ1-4; no clear D gene. Germline V lookup: CDR1 LGHNA, CDR2 YSLEER. CDR3 length: 15 amino acids. The V and J ends lost 1 base and 8 bases respectively, with 14 bases between them.

The V gene is TRBV6-5, the J gene TRBJ2-7, with TRBD1 matching 10 bases. The CDR3 length is 15 residues. V lost 6 bases, J lost 4 bases, and 9 bases stayed unmatched. Germline CDR1 reads MNHEY; CDR2 reads SVGAGI. CDR3 sequence reads: CASRRNPGQGYEQYF. CDR3 nucleotide sequence: TGTGCCAGCAGACGAAATCCGGGACAGGGGTACGAGCAGTACTTC.

The CDR3 coding sequence is TGTGCTAGTGGTTTGGGGACAGTCTACGAGCAGTACTTC. The encoded protein is CASGLGTVYEQYF. The J gene is TRBJ2-7, the V gene TRBV12-5, with D maybe TRBD1 (6 bases). The germline V gene has CDR1 LGHNT and CDR2 FRNRAP. The CDR3 is made up of 13 amino acids. V lost 1 base, J lost 3 bases, and 7 bases lay in between.

The CDR3 DNA follows: TGCGCCAGCAGCCGTCGCTCCTACGAGCAGTACTTC. This codes for CASSRRSYEQYF. This chain joins TRBV5-1 and TRBJ2-7; no definite D call. The V gene lost 4 bases and the J gene lost 0 bases, with 5 bases spanning the gap. The CDR3 runs 12 residues. Germline V gene data show CDR1 as SGHRS and CDR2 as YFSETQ.

This chain connects TRBV4-1 to TRBJ1-1; D uncertain. The germline V gene has CDR1 MGHRA and CDR2 YSYEKL. Trimming stripped 4 bases from V and 0 bases from J, with 15 bases between. The CDR3 spans 16 residues. CDR3 loop: CASSPGERVLNTEAFF. CDR3 coding DNA: TGCGCCAGCAGCCCGGGAGAGCGGGTCTTGAACACTGAAGCTTTCTTT.

This rearrangement joins TRBV19 to TRBJ2-1; maybe TRBD1 (6 bases). This CDR3 has 16 residues. Per the germline V gene, CDR1 is LNHDA and CDR2 is SQIVND (reference sequence). With 1 base removed from V and 6 bases from J, the gap between germline ends came to 16 bases. DNA for the CDR3: TGTGCCAGTAGTATAGCCTCAGGGGTAAGGGTCAATGAGCAGTTCTTC. Translation: CASSIASGVRVNEQFF.

The genes are TRBV2 and TRBJ1-3; D not resolved. This CDR3 has 13 amino acids. Between the trimmed V and J ends, which lost 4 bases and 0 bases, there was a span of 4 bases. CDR1 and CDR2 from the germline V gene are SNHLY and FYNNEI. CDR3 amino acids: CASSGDSGNTIYF. CDR3 nucleotides: TGTGCCAGCAGTGGCGACTCTGGAAACACCATATATTTT.

The chain couples TRBV11-3 to TRBJ1-1; possibly TRBD1 for D (5 bases). This CDR3 comprises 13 residues. CDR1 is SGHNT and CDR2 is YENEEA in the germline V gene. Trimming removed 3 bases from V and 8 bases from J, with 13 bases in between. The CDR3 bases are TGTGCCAGCAGCTTGAGGGAGGACAAAGAAGCTTTCTTT. This encodes CASSLREDKEAFF.

The V gene is TRBV5-1, the J gene TRBJ2-7, with D possibly being TRBD1 (6 bases). The germline gives CDR1 SGHRS, CDR2 YFSETQ. V lost 5 bases, J lost 1 base, and 13 bases lay in between. The CDR3 is 14 amino acids. The CDR3 DNA reads as TGCGCCAGCAGTCTGGACAGTCCTTCCTACGAGCAGTACTTC. Protein: CASSLDSPSYEQYF.

The chain uses TRBV3-1 (or the pseudogene TRBV3-2) and TRBJ2-1, with 12 bases aligning to TRBD2. This CDR3 comprises 17 residues. The trim removed 1 base at V and 9 bases at J, leaving 10 bases unmatched. The germline V gene has CDR1 LGHDT and CDR2 YNNKEL (reference sequence). The CDR3, as DNA: TGTGCCAGCAGCCAAGCCCCCTCTAGCGGGGGGGCAGGTGAGCAGTTCTTC. It codes for CASSQAPSSGGAGEQFF.

The rearrangement uses TRBV6-2 or TRBV6-3 and TRBJ2-3; 9 nucleotides agree with TRBD2. This CDR3 contains 18 residues. The germline V gene has CDR1 MNHEY and CDR2 SVGEGT. V trimming: 2 bases; J trimming: 3 bases; junction bases outside the gene matches: 12. The CDR3, as DNA: TGTGCCAGCAGTTACGCGGGGGGGATCCCCTTGAGAACAGATACGCAGTATTTT. Translation: CASSYAGGIPLRTDTQYF.

The rearrangement links TRBV5-8 to TRBJ2-7; TRBD2 matches 7 bases. The V and J ends lost 0 bases and 5 bases, in that order; junction bases with no gene match: 11. Germline CDR1 reads SGHTS; CDR2 reads YDEGEE. The CDR3 runs 16 residues. CDR3 in amino acids: CASSLAGGGRVDEQYF. CDR3 nucleotide sequence: TGTGCCAGCAGCTTGGCAGGAGGAGGGAGGGTCGACGAGCAGTACTTC.

This clone was seen a handful of times. V usage is TRBV30 and J usage is TRBJ1-1, with D uncertain. V was cut by 5 bases and J by 1 base, with 5 bases left in between. The germline CDR1 and CDR2 sequences are GTSNPN and SVGIG (reference sequence). The CDR3 covers 11 residues. CDR3 in amino acids: CAWHRNTEAFF. CDR3 DNA: TGTGCCTGGCACAGGAACACTGAAGCTTTCTTT.

The rearrangement uses TRBV27 and TRBJ2-1, with TRBD2 as a possible D gene (6 bases). This CDR3 spans 13 amino acids. V lost 6 bases and J lost 6, with 12 bases in between. The germline gives CDR1 MNHEY, CDR2 SMNVEV (reference sequence). The CDR3 reads CASSRWGVNEQFF. CDR3 sequence (DNA): TGTGCCAGCAGCCGCTGGGGGGTCAATGAGCAGTTCTTC.

This sequence joins TRBV3-1 (or the pseudogene TRBV3-2) and TRBJ2-7; TRBD1 aligns across 7 bases. The germline V gene encodes CDR1 LGHDT and CDR2 YNNKEL (reference sequence). The CDR3 extends over 11 amino acids. Trimming removed 8 bases from V and 6 bases from J; junction bases left unmatched: 4. CDR3 sequence reads: CASRDSREQYF. The CDR3 DNA reads TGTGCCAGCCGGGACAGTCGCGAGCAGTACTTC.

V gene TRBV4-3 combines with J gene TRBJ2-2; unclear D gene. The CDR3 length is 13 residues. V lost 1 base, J lost 6 bases, and 6 bases lay in between. Looked up from germline, CDR1 is LGHNA and CDR2 is YSLEER. CDR3 nucleotides: TGCGCCAGCAGCCAAGTCCTTGCCGGGGAGCTGTTTTTT. It encodes CASSQVLAGELFF.

The J gene is TRBJ2-5, the V gene TRBV27, with D maybe TRBD2 (5 bases). The V gene lost 4 bases and the J gene lost 1 base, with 25 bases spanning the gap. The CDR3 consists of 19 residues. Germline-derived CDR1 and CDR2 are MNHEY and SMNVEV (reference sequence). Here the CDR3 reads CASSSYSVTVGPSQETQYF. The CDR3 coding sequence is TGTGCCAGCAGTTCCTATAGCGTTACCGTAGGGCCCTCCCAAGAGACCCAGTACTTC.

In its sample, this clone was seen once. The chain is built from TRBV6-6 and TRBJ2-2, with 9 nucleotides matching TRBD2. The CDR3 runs 20 residues. The germline V gene has CDR1 MNHNY and CDR2 SVGAGI (reference sequence). With V trimmed by 6 bases and J by 6 bases, 23 bases remained unmatched. The CDR3 region is CASSIKRGGGGGREAGELFF. The CDR3 DNA follows: TGTGCCAGCAGCATCAAACGGGGGGGCGGGGGGGGGCGCGAGGCCGGGGAGCTGTTTTTT.

V gene TRBV6-6 combines with J gene TRBJ2-3; weak D call: TRBD1 (5 bases). Germline V gene sequence: CDR1 MNHNY, CDR2 SVGAGI (reference sequence). This CDR3 has 13 amino acids. The V gene lost 6 bases and the J gene lost 7 bases, with 14 bases spanning the gap. The CDR3 region is CASRPRYRYTQYF. In nucleotides, the CDR3 is TGTGCCAGCAGACCTCGATACAGGTATACGCAGTATTTT.

The chain carries TRBV7-8 and TRBJ1-4, with D unclear. Between the trimmed V and J ends, which lost 5 bases and 8 bases, there was a span of 21 bases. This CDR3 comprises 16 residues. Germline V lookup: CDR1 SGHVS, CDR2 FQNEAQ. The CDR3: CASSLRQTLRGEKLFF. DNA for the CDR3: TGTGCCAGCAGCCTGCGCCAGACATTGCGCGGGGAAAAACTGTTTTTT.

This rearrangement joins TRBV7-2 to TRBJ1-1; the D gene is possibly TRBD1 (6 bases). Germline CDR1 is SGHTA and CDR2 is FQGNSA. The CDR3 runs 13 residues. The CDR3 region has the DNA TGTGCATCGGGGGGCAGGGTGGCCACTGAAGCTTTCTTT. It is translated as CASGGRVATEAFF.

This chain links TRBV18 with TRBJ2-7, with TRBD2 matching over 10 bases. The V gene end was trimmed by 0 bases and the J gene end by 7 bases; junction bases not matched to a gene: 9. The CDR3 spans 16 residues. Germline CDR1 and CDR2: KGHSH and LQKENI. The CDR3 DNA sequence: TGTGCCAGCTCACCACCGAAAGGGACTAGCGTGGGAGAGCAGTACTTC. It translates to CASSPPKGTSVGEQYF.